The source of this TCR beta chain is a study of Ad26.COV2.S vaccination and SARS-CoV-2 variants. Study overall: Doses of Ad26.COV2.S were injected into muscle once or twice, 56 days apart.

The repertoire was sequenced with immunoSEQ multiplex PCR; TCRdb's copy has only in-frame clones and lacks some. The sample consists of hundreds of thousands of clones, about 90% of them appearing once. Study-wide findings and caveats: From the TCR breadth and depth analyses, total T cell responses may have been underestimated. Placebo recipients showed lower spike-specific TCR breadth than vaccinees.

Comments on this clone: No antigen is known for it.

As to treatment: some 20 received Ad26.COV2.S at low or high dose, single or two shots; about 5 received placebo; per-sample allocation not given. Sampling happened 63 days after the first vaccine or placebo injection. This vaccine is an Ad26 vector that expresses the Wuhan-strain SARS-CoV-2 spike. Germline lookup yields CDR1 MGHDK and CDR2 SYGVNS. CDR3 length equals 15 residues. V lost 5 bases, J lost 3 bases, and 17 bases lay in between. The chain recombines TRBV25-1 with TRBJ2-7; D unresolved. Source: peripheral blood, taken in a trial of Ad26.COV2.S vaccine versus placebo. The TCR was taken from a person between 18 and 65 years old who received the Ad26.COV2.S COVID-19 vaccine or a placebo. CDR3 nucleotide sequence: TGTGCCAGCAGTCACCTCGGAGATTGGGGCTACGAGCAGTACTTC. Translating gives CASSHLGDWGYEQYF.